Following are 31 T cell receptor beta chains from one sample sequenced in a study of control samples from healthy donors and cancer patients (dated by TCRdb to 2018 to 2021). The library was produced with the immunoSEQ multiplex PCR assay. The source is immuneACCESS, and TCRdb retained only in-frame sequences with V and J called. Part of the clones is not carried over; for the studies checked, unresolved V genes explain less than half of this, and the remainder is unexplained. The sample profile shows 60,000 to 80,000 clones; approximately 84% of them were found once. The ten most abundant clones make up 3% to 4% of the sample. Sequenced sample: blood. The receptors originated from a woman between 45 and 60 years old in good health.

This chain links TRBV6-5 with TRBJ1-1; 9 bases map to TRBD1. V shed 2 bases, J shed 0 bases, and the junction held 1 base outside the gene matches. The CDR3 extends over 15 amino acids. Germline V gene lookup returns CDR1 MNHEY and CDR2 SVGAGI. The CDR3 loop is CASSYGQGMNTEAFF. In DNA form, the CDR3 reads TGTGCCAGCAGTTACGGACAGGGGATGAACACTGAAGCTTTCTTT.

The chain links TRBV2 to TRBJ2-1; 9 bases align to TRBD1. The CDR3 has 16 residues. The trim removed 4 bases at V and 7 bases at J, leaving 11 bases unmatched. CDR1 and CDR2 (germline): SNHLY, FYNNEI. In DNA form, the CDR3 reads TGTGCCAGCAGTGTGTTGGGACAGGGTAATCCGAATGAGCAGTTCTTC. Translated, it gives CASSVLGQGNPNEQFF.

This clone has only a few counts. CDR3: CASSPRTGGHEAFF. The DNA for the CDR3 is TGTGCCAGCAGCCCCCGGACAGGGGGCCATGAAGCTTTCTTT. The chain is built from TRBV9 and TRBJ1-1, with TRBD1 matching 11 bases. Germline CDR1 is SGDLS and CDR2 is YYNGEE. The V and J ends lost 4 bases and 7 bases, in that order; junction bases with no gene match: 6. The CDR3 is made up of 14 amino acids.

The chain uses TRBV4-1 and TRBJ2-7; D is possibly TRBD2 (5 bases). Germline CDR1 reads MGHRA; CDR2 reads YSYEKL. V lost 2 bases and J lost 2, with 10 bases in between. The CDR3 runs 14 residues. This chain's CDR3 is CASSQNTGTYEQYF. The CDR3 nucleotides are TGCGCCAGCAGCCAAAACACCGGGACCTACGAGCAGTACTTC.

The rearrangement uses TRBV6-4 and TRBJ1-1; 8 bases agree with TRBD1. The germline V gene has CDR1 MRHNA and CDR2 SNTAGT. The CDR3 consists of 12 residues. Trimming took 10 bases from V and 5 from J; bases not matched to a gene: 6. CDR3 coding DNA: TGTGCCATGCAGGGGGCGCGTACTGAAGCTTTCTTT. It specifies CAMQGARTEAFF.

The chain links TRBV9 to TRBJ1-5, with D hard to call. The germline V gene has CDR1 SGDLS and CDR2 YYNGEE. V lost 0 bases and J 5 bases, leaving 9 bases between the germline ends. The CDR3 covers 14 residues. The CDR3 protein is CASSVDFRDQPQHF. The CDR3 DNA reads TGTGCCAGCAGCGTAGATTTCAGAGATCAGCCCCAGCATTTT.

V and J are TRBV7-8 and TRBJ2-3, with 9 bases fitting TRBD2. Germline V CDR1 and CDR2: SGHVS, FQNEAQ. Trimming removed 5 bases from V and 3 bases from J; junction bases left unmatched: 12. This CDR3 contains 17 residues. The CDR3 nucleotides are TGTGCCAGCAGCCCTCACGGTAGCGGGAGTAGAACAGATACGCAGTATTTT. It translates to CASSPHGSGSRTDTQYF.

This chain joins TRBV4-1 and TRBJ1-5; D is possibly TRBD1 (6 bases). V lost 1 base, J lost 4 bases, and 11 bases lay in between. Germline CDR1 reads MGHRA; CDR2 reads YSYEKL. This CDR3 comprises 15 residues. The CDR3 bases are TGCGCCAGCAGCCAAGTACCAGGGGATAATCAGCCCCAGCATTTT. Its translation: CASSQVPGDNQPQHF.

This CDR3 reads CASSWVQSNYGYTF. CDR3 DNA: TGTGCCAGCAGCTGGGTACAAAGCAACTATGGCTACACCTTC. V gene TRBV5-5 combines with J gene TRBJ1-2; D is ambiguous. In germline, CDR1 is SGHKS, CDR2 YYEKEE (reference sequence). CDR3 length equals 14 residues. The V end was cut by 3 bases, the J end by 2 bases, with 11 bases between.

This clone appeared a single time. The CDR3: CASSLAGGDGYTF. In nucleotides, the CDR3 is TGTGCCAGCAGCTTAGCAGGAGGAGATGGCTACACCTTC. The chain couples TRBV7-9 to TRBJ1-2, with D hard to call. Germline CDR1 SEHNR, CDR2 FQNEAQ (reference sequence). CDR3 size: 13 residues. V lost 0 bases and J lost 6, with 8 bases in between.

This chain connects TRBV15 to TRBJ2-7; D is uncertain. V shed 1 base and J shed 3 bases, with 10 bases lying between them. The germline gives CDR1 LNHNV, CDR2 YYDKDF (reference sequence). The CDR3 has 14 residues. The DNA for the CDR3 is TGTGCCACCAGCAGAGGACCGCCGCTCTACGAGCAGTACTTC. This gives the protein CATSRGPPLYEQYF.

This clone was detected only a few times. This chain joins TRBV5-5 and TRBJ2-7, with D hard to call. Trimming left V 6 bases short and J 0 bases short, with 10 bases between. Germline lookup yields CDR1 SGHKS and CDR2 YYEKEE (reference sequence). This CDR3 is built from 13 residues. CDR3 nucleotide sequence: TGTGCCAGCAACCATAGTCCCTCCTACGAGCAGTACTTC. Its protein is CASNHSPSYEQYF.

The chain has TRBV9 and TRBJ1-2; D possibly corresponds to TRBD1 (5 bases). V shed 4 bases and J shed 4 bases, with 11 bases lying between them. The CDR3 spans 13 residues. Germline CDR1 is SGDLS and CDR2 is YYNGEE. CDR3 residues: CASSPGHTYGYTF. For the CDR3, the DNA is TGTGCCAGCAGCCCCGGACACACCTATGGCTACACCTTC.

J is TRBJ2-1 and V is TRBV27; possibly TRBD1 for D (8 bases). Germline CDR1 is MNHEY and CDR2 is SMNVEV (reference sequence). The CDR3 has 15 residues. Trimming shortened V by 6 bases and J by 4 bases, and 16 bases separated the two germline ends. The CDR3 loop is CASSPGGGRYNEQFF. DNA for the CDR3: TGTGCCAGCAGCCCAGGGGGCGGGAGATACAATGAGCAGTTCTTC.

The chain is built from TRBV7-9 and TRBJ2-7; a possible D gene is TRBD2 (5 bases). V lost 2 bases and J lost 5, with 10 bases in between. Looked up from germline, CDR1 is SEHNR and CDR2 is FQNEAQ (reference sequence). The CDR3 loop spans 13 amino acids. CDR3 coding DNA: TGTGCCAGCAGCTTACTCCTCGGGGACGAGCAGTACTTC. Protein sequence: CASSLLLGDEQYF.

This clone was picked up one time. J is TRBJ1-2 and V is TRBV3-1 (or the pseudogene TRBV3-2); D is ambiguous. The CDR3 extends over 14 amino acids. CDR1 LGHDT and CDR2 YNNKEL come from the germline V gene (reference sequence). The V and J ends lost 0 bases and 2 bases respectively, with 7 bases between them. CDR3 residues: CASSQENTNYGYTF. In DNA, the CDR3 is TGTGCCAGCAGCCAAGAGAACACGAACTATGGCTACACCTTC.

The J gene is TRBJ2-7, the V gene TRBV6-1, with no clear D. The CDR3 sequence is 12 residues long. V lost 5 bases and J 0 bases, leaving 5 bases between the germline ends. Germline V lookup: CDR1 MNHNS, CDR2 SASEGT. Written as DNA, the CDR3 is TGTGCCAGCAGTCCACCCTCCTACGAGCAGTACTTC. Its protein product is CASSPPSYEQYF.

This chain links TRBV7-3 with TRBJ2-1; TRBD1 is a possible D gene (6 bases). CDR3 length: 11 amino acids. Germline CDR1 SGHTA, CDR2 FQGTGA. Trimming removed 8 bases at V and 5 bases at J, with 7 bases between. Written as DNA, the CDR3 is TGTGCCAGCGGACAGAACAATGAGCAGTTCTTC. Protein sequence: CASGQNNEQFF.

The chain's CDR3 is CSVSGVNDRGPYNEQFF. The CDR3 DNA reads TGCAGCGTTTCAGGAGTCAACGACAGGGGGCCTTACAATGAGCAGTTCTTC. This chain joins TRBV29-1 and TRBJ2-1; 10 bases are a match to TRBD1. V shed 5 bases, J shed 4 bases, and the junction held 14 bases outside the gene matches. Germline CDR1 SQVTM, CDR2 ANQGSEA. CDR3 size: 17 residues.

V is TRBV29-1 and J is TRBJ2-3, with TRBD2 matching over 10 bases. Losses at the gene ends were 4 bases for V and 6 bases for J; bases not matched to a gene: 13. Germline CDR1 reads SQVTM; CDR2 reads ANQGSEA. The CDR3 is 16 amino acids. CDR3 region: CSVVAWSASGSDTQYF. The CDR3 bases are TGCAGCGTTGTCGCGTGGAGCGCTAGCGGGAGTGATACGCAGTATTTT.

The chain links TRBV5-5 to TRBJ1-1, with a possible D match to TRBD1 (5 bases). This CDR3 comprises 13 residues. Per germline, CDR1 SGHKS and CDR2 YYEKEE (reference sequence). The V end lost 4 bases, the J end lost 4 bases, and 11 bases lay between the germline ends. As DNA, the CDR3 is TGTGCCAGCAGCATGAATGGGGGCACTGAAGCTTTCTTT. It translates to CASSMNGGTEAFF.

The rearrangement uses TRBV6-1 and TRBJ2-7, with a weak D call TRBD1 (5 bases). Germline loops: CDR1 MNHNS, CDR2 SASEGT. V dropped 7 bases and J dropped 2 bases, with 15 bases sitting between them. The length of the CDR3 is 14 residues. The CDR3: CASTPPTGTYEQYF. The DNA for the CDR3 is TGTGCCAGCACCCCCCCCACAGGCACCTACGAGCAGTACTTC.

This clone has only one observation. The V gene is TRBV7-9, the J gene TRBJ1-6; unclear D gene. Trimming cost V 0 bases and J 9 bases, with 3 bases left between them. The length of the CDR3 is 12 residues. In germline, CDR1 is SEHNR, CDR2 FQNEAQ (reference sequence). The CDR3 nucleotides read TGTGCCAGCAGCTTAGCGGCTTCACCCCTCCACTTT. Its translation is CASSLAASPLHF.

The chain employs TRBV27 and TRBJ1-4, with D unclear. The germline V gene encodes CDR1 MNHEY and CDR2 SMNVEV (reference sequence). Trimming left V 5 bases short and J 2 bases short, with 9 bases between. The CDR3 loop spans 14 amino acids. This CDR3 is CASSPTWTNEKLFF. CDR3 DNA: TGTGCCAGCAGTCCCACATGGACTAATGAAAAACTGTTTTTT.

V is TRBV10-3 and J is TRBJ2-7; D gene ambiguous. V was shortened by 10 bases and J by 1 base, with 8 bases between the two germline ends. CDR3 length: 11 amino acids. From germline, CDR1 is ENHRY and CDR2 SYGVKD. This chain's CDR3 is CATLNSYEQYF. The CDR3 DNA is TGTGCCACCTTGAATTCCTACGAGCAGTACTTC.

The chain has TRBV15 and TRBJ2-7; TRBD2 might be the D (6 bases). V was pared by 9 bases and J by 0 bases, with 15 bases between. Germline CDR1 LNHNV, CDR2 YYDKDF (reference sequence). The CDR3 extends over 14 amino acids. CDR3 DNA: TGTGCCACTGGCCGGGACTCGCTCTCCTACGAGCAGTACTTC. It codes for CATGRDSLSYEQYF.

This chain connects TRBV7-9 to TRBJ1-3; the D is unclear. The V end was cut by 5 bases, the J end by 2 bases, with 10 bases between. The CDR3 is made up of 14 amino acids. The germline V gene has CDR1 SEHNR and CDR2 FQNEAQ (reference sequence). Here the CDR3 DNA reads TGTGCCAGCAGCCCACTCGGACCTGGAAACACCATATATTTT. Translated: CASSPLGPGNTIYF.

The chain employs TRBV28 and TRBJ2-1; tentatively, D is TRBD2 (6 bases). Per the germline V gene, CDR1 is MDHEN and CDR2 is SYDVKM. This CDR3 is built from 12 residues. Trimming stripped 8 bases from V and 12 bases from J, with 17 bases between. CDR3 residues: CASGSMGTWQFF. DNA for the CDR3: TGTGCCAGCGGGTCAATGGGGACTTGGCAGTTCTTC.

This clone was picked up one time. V and J are TRBV5-1 and TRBJ1-2; 12 bases line up with TRBD1. With V trimmed by 4 bases and J by 6 bases, 7 bases remained unmatched. Per the germline V gene, CDR1 is SGHRS and CDR2 is YFSETQ. The CDR3 is 15 amino acids. Here the CDR3 reads CASSQAGTGGNGYTF. CDR3 DNA: TGCGCCAGCAGCCAGGCCGGGACAGGGGGCAATGGCTACACCTTC.

The chain is built from TRBV29-1 and TRBJ1-2, with D unresolved. Germline loops: CDR1 SQVTM, CDR2 ANQGSEA. The CDR3 runs to 15 residues. The ends were cut back, 4 bases at V and 2 bases at J, with 17 bases in the middle. The CDR3 nucleotides read TGCAGCGTTGTAGGGATGGCAGTTGGGAACTATGGCTACACCTTC. It yields the protein CSVVGMAVGNYGYTF.

The genes are TRBV24-1 and TRBJ1-1, with a possible D match to TRBD1 (5 bases). The V gene lost 3 bases and the J gene lost 4 bases, with 8 bases spanning the gap. Germline lookup yields CDR1 KGHDR and CDR2 SFDVKD. The CDR3 totals 13 residues. In nucleotides, the CDR3 is TGTGCCACCAGTGATACCCAGGGCACTGAAGCTTTCTTT. Translation: CATSDTQGTEAFF.